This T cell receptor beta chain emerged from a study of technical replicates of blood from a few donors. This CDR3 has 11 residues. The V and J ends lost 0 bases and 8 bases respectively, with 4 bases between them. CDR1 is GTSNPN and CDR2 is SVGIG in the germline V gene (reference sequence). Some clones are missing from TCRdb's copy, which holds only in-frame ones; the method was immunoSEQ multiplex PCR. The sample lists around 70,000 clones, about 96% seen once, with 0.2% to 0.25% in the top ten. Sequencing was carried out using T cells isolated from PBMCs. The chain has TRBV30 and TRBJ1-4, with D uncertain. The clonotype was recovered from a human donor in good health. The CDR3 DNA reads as TGTGCCTGGAGTGTACAAGAAAAACTGTTTTTT. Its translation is CAWSVQEKLFF.